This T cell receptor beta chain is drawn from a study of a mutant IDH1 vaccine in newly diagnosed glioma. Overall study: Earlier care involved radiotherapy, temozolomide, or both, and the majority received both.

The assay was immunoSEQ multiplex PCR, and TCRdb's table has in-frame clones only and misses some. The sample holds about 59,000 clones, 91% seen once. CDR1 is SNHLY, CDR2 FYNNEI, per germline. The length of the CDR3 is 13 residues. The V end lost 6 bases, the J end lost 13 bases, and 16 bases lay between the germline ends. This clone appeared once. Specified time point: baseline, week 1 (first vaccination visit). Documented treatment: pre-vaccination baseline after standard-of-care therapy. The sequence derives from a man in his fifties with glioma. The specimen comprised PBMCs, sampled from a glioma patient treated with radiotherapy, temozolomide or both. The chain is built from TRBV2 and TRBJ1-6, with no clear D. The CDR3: CASRRAQVGPLHF. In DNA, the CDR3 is TGTGCCAGCAGGAGGGCCCAAGTGGGGCCCCTCCACTTT.